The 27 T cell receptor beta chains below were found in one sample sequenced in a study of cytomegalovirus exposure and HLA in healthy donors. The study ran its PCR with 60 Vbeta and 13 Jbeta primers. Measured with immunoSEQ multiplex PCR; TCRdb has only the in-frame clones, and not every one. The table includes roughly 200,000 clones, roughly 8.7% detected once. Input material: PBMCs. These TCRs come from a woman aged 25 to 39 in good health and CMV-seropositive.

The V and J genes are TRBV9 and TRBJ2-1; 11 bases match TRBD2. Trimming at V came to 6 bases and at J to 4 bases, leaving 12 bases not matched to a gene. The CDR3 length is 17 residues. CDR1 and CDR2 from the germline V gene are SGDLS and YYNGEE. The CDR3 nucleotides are TGTGCCAGCACCGTTGGGGCACTAGCGGGAGCGTACAATGAGCAGTTCTTC. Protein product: CASTVGALAGAYNEQFF.

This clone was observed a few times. The CDR3 DNA reads as TGCAGCGCTAGCGGGAGGGCCCAGACCTCCTACGAGCAGTACTTC. Residues: CSASGRAQTSYEQYF. This sequence joins TRBV29-1 and TRBJ2-7, with 12 bases that match TRBD2. V was pared by 7 bases and J by 0 bases, with 7 bases of the junction left unmatched. CDR3 length: 15 residues. Germline assignment: CDR1 SQVTM and CDR2 ANQGSEA.

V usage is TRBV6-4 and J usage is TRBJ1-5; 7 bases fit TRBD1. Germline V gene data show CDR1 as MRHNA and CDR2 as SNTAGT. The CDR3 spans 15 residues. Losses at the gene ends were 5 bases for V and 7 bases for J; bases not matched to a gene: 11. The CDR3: CASSPDRDPQQPQHF. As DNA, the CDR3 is TGTGCCAGCAGTCCCGACAGGGACCCCCAGCAGCCCCAGCATTTT.

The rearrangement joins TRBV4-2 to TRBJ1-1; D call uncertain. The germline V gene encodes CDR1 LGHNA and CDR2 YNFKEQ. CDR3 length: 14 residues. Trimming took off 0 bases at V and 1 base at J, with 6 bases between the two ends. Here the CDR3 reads CASSQEVANTEAFF. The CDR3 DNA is TGTGCCAGCAGCCAAGAGGTGGCGAACACTGAAGCTTTCTTT.

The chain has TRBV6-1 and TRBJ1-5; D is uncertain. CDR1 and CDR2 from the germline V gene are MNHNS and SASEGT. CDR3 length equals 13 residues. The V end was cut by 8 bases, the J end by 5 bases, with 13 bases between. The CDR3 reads CASGVVGYQPQHF. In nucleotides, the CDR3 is TGTGCCAGCGGAGTAGTAGGTTATCAGCCCCAGCATTTT.

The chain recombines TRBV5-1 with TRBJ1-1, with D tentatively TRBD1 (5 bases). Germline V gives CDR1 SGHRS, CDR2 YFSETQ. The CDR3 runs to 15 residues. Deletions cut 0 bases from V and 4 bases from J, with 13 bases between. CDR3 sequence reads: CASSLATAGITEAFF. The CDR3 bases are TGCGCCAGCAGCTTGGCCACGGCAGGGATCACTGAAGCTTTCTTT.

CDR3 region: CASSFYGSYEQYF. CDR3 DNA sequence: TGTGCCAGCAGCTTTTACGGGTCCTACGAGCAGTACTTC. V and J are TRBV5-6 and TRBJ2-7; D gene unclear. V lost 2 bases, J lost 1 base, and 7 bases lay in between. Germline V gene data show CDR1 as SGHDT and CDR2 as YYEEEE. The CDR3 extends over 13 amino acids.

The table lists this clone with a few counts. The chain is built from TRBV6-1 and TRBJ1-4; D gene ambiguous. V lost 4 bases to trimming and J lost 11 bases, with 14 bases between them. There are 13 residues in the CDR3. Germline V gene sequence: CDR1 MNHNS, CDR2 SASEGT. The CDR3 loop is CASSGGYSPKLFF. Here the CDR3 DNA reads TGTGCCAGCAGTGGCGGTTATTCGCCGAAACTGTTTTTT.

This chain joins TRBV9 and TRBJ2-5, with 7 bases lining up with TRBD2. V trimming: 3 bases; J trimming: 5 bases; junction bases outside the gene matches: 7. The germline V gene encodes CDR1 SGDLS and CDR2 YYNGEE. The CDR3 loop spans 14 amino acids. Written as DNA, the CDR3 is TGTGCCAGCAGCGCCGGGAGGCTCTGGGAGACCCAGTACTTC. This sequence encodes CASSAGRLWETQYF. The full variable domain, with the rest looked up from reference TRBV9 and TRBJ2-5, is DSGVTQTPKHLITATGQRVTLRCSPRSGDLSVYWYQQSLDQGLQFLIQYYNGEERAKGNILERFSAQQFPDLHSELNLSSLELGDSALYFCASSAGRLWETQYFGPGTRLLVL.

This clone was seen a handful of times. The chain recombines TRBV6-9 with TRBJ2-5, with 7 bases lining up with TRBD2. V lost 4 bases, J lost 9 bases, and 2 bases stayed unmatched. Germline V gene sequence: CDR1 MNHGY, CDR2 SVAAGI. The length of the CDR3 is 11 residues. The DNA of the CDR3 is TGTGCCAGCAGTTGGGGGGGAGCCCAGTACTTC. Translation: CASSWGGAQYF.

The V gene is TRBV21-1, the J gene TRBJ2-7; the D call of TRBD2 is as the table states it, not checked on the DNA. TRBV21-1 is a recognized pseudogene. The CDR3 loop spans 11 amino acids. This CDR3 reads CAPDRGREQYF. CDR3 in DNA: TGTGCTCCAGACCGGGGTAGGGAGCAGTACTTC.

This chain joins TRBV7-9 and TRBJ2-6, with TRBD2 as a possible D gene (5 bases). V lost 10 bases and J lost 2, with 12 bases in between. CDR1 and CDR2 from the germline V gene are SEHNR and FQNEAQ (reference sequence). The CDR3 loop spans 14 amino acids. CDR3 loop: CATLLTTGANVLTF. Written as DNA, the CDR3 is TGTGCCACTCTCCTGACTACTGGGGCCAACGTCCTGACTTTC.

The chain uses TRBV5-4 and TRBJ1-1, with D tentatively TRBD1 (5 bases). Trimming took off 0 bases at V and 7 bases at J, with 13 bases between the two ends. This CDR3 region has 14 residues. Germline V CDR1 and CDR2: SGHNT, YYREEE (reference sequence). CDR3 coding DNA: TGTGCCAGCAGCTTGGGGGGGAGGCGGAGTGAAGCTTTCTTT. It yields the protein CASSLGGRRSEAFF. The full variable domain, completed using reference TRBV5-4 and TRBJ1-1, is ETGVTQSPTHLIKTRGQQVTLRCSSQSGHNTVSWYQQALGQGPQFIFQYYREEENGRGNFPPRFSGLQFPNYSSELNVNALELDDSALYLCASSLGGRRSEAFFGQGTRLTVV.

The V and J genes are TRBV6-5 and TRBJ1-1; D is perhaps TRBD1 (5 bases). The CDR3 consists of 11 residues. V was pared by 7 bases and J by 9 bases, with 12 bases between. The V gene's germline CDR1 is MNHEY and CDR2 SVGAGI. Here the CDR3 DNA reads TGTGCCAGCACGGCGGGGGTAAAAGCTTTCTTT. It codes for CASTAGVKAFF.

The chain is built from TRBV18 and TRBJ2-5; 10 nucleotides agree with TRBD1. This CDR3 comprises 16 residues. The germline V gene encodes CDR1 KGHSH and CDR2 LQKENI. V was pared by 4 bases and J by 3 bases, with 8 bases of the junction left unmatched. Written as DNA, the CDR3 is TGTGCCAGCTCACTATCCGGGACAGGGGTCGAAGAGACCCAGTACTTC. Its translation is CASSLSGTGVEETQYF. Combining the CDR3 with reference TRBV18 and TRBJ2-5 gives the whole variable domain NAGVMQNPRHLVRRRGQEARLRCSPMKGHSHVYWYRQLPEEGLKFMVYLQKENIIDESGMPKERFSAEFPKEGPSILRIQQVVRGDSAAYFCASSLSGTGVEETQYFGPGTRLLVL.

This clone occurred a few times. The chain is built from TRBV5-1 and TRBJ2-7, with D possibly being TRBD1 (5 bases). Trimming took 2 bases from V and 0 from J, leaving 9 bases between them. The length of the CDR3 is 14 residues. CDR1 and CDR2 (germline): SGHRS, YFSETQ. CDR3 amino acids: CASSLDRISYEQYF. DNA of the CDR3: TGCGCCAGCAGCTTAGACAGAATCTCCTACGAGCAGTACTTC.

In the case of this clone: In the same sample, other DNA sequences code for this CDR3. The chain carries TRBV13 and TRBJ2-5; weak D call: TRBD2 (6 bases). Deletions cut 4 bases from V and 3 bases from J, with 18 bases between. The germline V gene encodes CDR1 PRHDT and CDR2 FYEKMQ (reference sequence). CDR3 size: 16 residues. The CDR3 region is CASSSRTGRLEETQYF. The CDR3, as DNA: TGTGCCAGCAGCTCTCGGACGGGGAGGTTGGAAGAGACCCAGTACTTC. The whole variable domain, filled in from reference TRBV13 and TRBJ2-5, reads AAGVIQSPRHLIKEKRETATLKCYPIPRHDTVYWYQQGPGQDPQFLISFYEKMQSDKGSIPDRFSAQQFSDYHSELNMSSLELGDSALYFCASSSRTGRLEETQYFGPGTRLLVL.

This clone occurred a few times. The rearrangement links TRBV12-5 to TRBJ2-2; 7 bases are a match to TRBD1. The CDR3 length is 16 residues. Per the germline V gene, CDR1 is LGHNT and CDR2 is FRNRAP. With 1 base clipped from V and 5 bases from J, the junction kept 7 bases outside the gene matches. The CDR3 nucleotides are TGTGCTAGTGGTTTGGGTACAGGGGCAGGGACCGGGGAGCTGTTTTTT. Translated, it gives CASGLGTGAGTGELFF.

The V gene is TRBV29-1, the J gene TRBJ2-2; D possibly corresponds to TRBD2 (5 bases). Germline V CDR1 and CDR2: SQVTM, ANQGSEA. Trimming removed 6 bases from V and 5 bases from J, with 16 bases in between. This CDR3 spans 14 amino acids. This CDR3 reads CSVLGGGLTGELFF. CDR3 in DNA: TGCAGCGTCCTGGGTGGCGGGCTTACCGGGGAGCTGTTTTTT.

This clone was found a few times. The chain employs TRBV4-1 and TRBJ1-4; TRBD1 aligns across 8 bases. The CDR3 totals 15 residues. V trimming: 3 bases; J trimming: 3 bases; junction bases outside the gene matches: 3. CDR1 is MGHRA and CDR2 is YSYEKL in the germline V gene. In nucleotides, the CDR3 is TGCGCCAGCAGCCAGTCGACAGGGGCTAATGAAAAACTGTTTTTT. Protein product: CASSQSTGANEKLFF.

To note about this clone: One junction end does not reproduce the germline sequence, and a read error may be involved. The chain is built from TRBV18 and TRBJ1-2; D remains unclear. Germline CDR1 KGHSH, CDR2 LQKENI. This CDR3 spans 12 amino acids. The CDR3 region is CASSPLRRSYSF. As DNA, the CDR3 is TGTGCCAGCTCACCTCTTCGGCGTAGCTACTCCTTC. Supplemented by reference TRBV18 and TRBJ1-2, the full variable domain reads NAGVMQNPRHLVRRRGQEARLRCSPMKGHSHVYWYRQLPEEGLKFMVYLQKENIIDESGMPKERFSAEFPKEGPSILRIQQVVRGDSAAYFCASSPLRRSYSFGSGTRLTVV.

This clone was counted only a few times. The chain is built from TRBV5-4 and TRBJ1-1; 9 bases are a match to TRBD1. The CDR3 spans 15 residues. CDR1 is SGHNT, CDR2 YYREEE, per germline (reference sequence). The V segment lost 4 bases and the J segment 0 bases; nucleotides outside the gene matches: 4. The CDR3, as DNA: TGTGCCAGCAGCCCCGGGACAGGGATGAACACTGAAGCTTTCTTT. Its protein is CASSPGTGMNTEAFF.

The CDR3 DNA is TGTGCCAGCAGTTATAAGGGGGTAGGCACAGATACGCAGTATTTT. Residues: CASSYKGVGTDTQYF. This sequence joins TRBV27 and TRBJ2-3; D might be TRBD1 (6 bases). The germline gives CDR1 MNHEY, CDR2 SMNVEV (reference sequence). The V end was cut by 4 bases, the J end by 1 base, with 12 bases between. This CDR3 has 15 amino acids.

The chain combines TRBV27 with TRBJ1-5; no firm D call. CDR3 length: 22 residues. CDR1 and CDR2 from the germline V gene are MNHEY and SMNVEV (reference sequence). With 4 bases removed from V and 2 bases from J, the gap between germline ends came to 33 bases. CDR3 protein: CASSSDMLALESTGYGNQPQHF. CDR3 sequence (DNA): TGTGCCAGCAGTTCCGATATGCTTGCCCTGGAATCAACGGGGTATGGCAATCAGCCCCAGCATTTT.

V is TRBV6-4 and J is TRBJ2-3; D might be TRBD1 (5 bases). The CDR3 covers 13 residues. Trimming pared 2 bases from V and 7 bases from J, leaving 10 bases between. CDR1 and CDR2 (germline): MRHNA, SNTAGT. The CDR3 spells CASSDGAANTQYF. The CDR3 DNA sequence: TGTGCCAGCAGTGACGGGGCAGCTAATACGCAGTATTTT.

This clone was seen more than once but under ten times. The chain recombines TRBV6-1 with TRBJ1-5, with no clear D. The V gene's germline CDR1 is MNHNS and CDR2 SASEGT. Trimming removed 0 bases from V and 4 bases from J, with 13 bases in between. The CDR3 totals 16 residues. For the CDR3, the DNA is TGTGCCAGCAGTGAAGCAGGTAGTCTGAGGAATCAGCCCCAGCATTTT. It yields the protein CASSEAGSLRNQPQHF.

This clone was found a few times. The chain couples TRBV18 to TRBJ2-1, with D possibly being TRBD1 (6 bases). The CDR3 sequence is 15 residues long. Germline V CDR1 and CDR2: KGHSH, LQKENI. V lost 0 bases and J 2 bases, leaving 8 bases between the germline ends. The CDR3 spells CASSPPNRAYNEQFF. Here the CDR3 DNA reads TGTGCCAGCTCACCACCGAACAGGGCCTACAATGAGCAGTTCTTC.